A single sample is the source of the 18 T cell receptor beta chains below, sequenced in a study of CD8+ T cells in alopecia areata. A sort of pooled cutaneous lymph node cells used CD4, CD8alpha, NKG2D, NKG2ACE and other stains. Reverse transcription of extracted RNA yielded cDNA, which provided the sequencing template. Sequencing was performed with immunoSEQ multiplex PCR; in TCRdb, only in-frame clones are kept and a portion is missing. The table records roughly 260,000 clones without singletons, the ten largest covering 0.9% to 1.5%. The sequenced sample consisted of CD4+ T cells sorted from a lymph node. The origin of the receptors is a C3H/HeJ mouse with alopecia areata. Strain haplotype at MHC: H2-k.

This clone has a handful of counts. Any gene name here is a mouse gene name. Coverage ceases 4 residues before the CDR3 finishes, and the germline J gene fills in the end. The chain couples TRBV13-3 to TRBJ2-1; 8 bases fit TRBD2. CDR1 and CDR2 from the germline V gene are NNHDY and SYVADS. With V trimmed by 2 bases and J by 0 bases, 4 bases remained unmatched. The CDR3 runs to 16 residues. The CDR3 bases that were read are TGTGCCAGCAGTGAGAGGGGGGGGCCTAACTATGCT. Its protein is CASSERGGPNYA. The CDR3, in full, reads CASSERGGPNYAEQFF.

Notes on this clone: Gene and germline names: mouse. The CDR3 end lies 4 residues beyond the end of the read and is filled in from the germline J gene. The V call is TRBV1, the J call TRBJ2-5; 7 bases agree with TRBD2. V lost 1 base, J lost 3 bases, and 4 bases stayed unmatched. Germline V gives CDR1 NSQYPW, CDR2 LRSPGD (reference sequence). This CDR3 is 15 amino acids long. Partial CDR3 DNA: TGCACCTGCAGTGCAGCGGCTGGGGGTCAAGAC. As protein: CTCSAAAGGQD. The whole CDR3 protein reads CTCSAAAGGQDTQYF.

About this clone: The gene names here belong to mouse. Coverage ceases 4 residues before the CDR3 finishes, and the germline J gene fills in the end. This same CDR3 is encoded by further DNA sequences in the sample. The gene calls are TRBV29 and TRBJ2-1; 8 bases line up with TRBD2. The junction had 1 base not matched to a gene; V was cut back by 2 bases and J by 1 base. The CDR3 length is 15 residues. CDR1 and CDR2 (germline): MSHET, SYDVDS. The CDR3 loop is CASSLGTGNYAEQFF. The CDR3 bases that were read are TGTGCTAGCAGTTTAGGGACTGGAAACTATGCT.

This clone turned up a few times. Gene names denote mouse genes. The read falls 3 residues short of the CDR3 end, and the missing part is taken from the germline J gene. J is TRBJ1-6 and V is TRBV31; a possible D gene is TRBD1 (6 bases). TRBJ1-6 is labeled an ORF, and its function is uncertain. Trimming stripped 0 bases from V and 7 bases from J, with 10 bases between. The V gene's germline CDR1 is GKSSPN and CDR2 SITVG. CDR3 length equals 14 residues. Partial CDR3 DNA: TGTGCCTGGAGTCTGGGGGCCTGGAATTCGCCC. It codes for CAWSLGAWNSP. The full CDR3 protein is CAWSLGAWNSPLYF.

A note on this clone: Germline and genes here are mouse. The CDR3 is cut off 4 residues early in the read; its end comes from the germline J gene. The V and J genes are TRBV13-2 and TRBJ1-2, with D maybe TRBD1 (5 bases). This CDR3 contains 13 residues. V dropped 5 bases and J dropped 1 base, with 9 bases sitting between them. Germline assignment: CDR1 NNHNN and CDR2 SYGAGS (reference sequence). CDR3: CASGPQGNSDYTF. The sequenced part of the CDR3 DNA is TGTGCCAGCGGACCCCAGGGAAACTCC.

A note on this clone: Mouse gene names and germline throughout. The CDR3 goes on 4 residues after the read ends, and that part is filled in from the germline J gene. V usage is TRBV17 and J usage is TRBJ1-1, with TRBD1 matching 7 bases. With V trimmed by 0 bases and J by 0 bases, 1 base remained unmatched. CDR3 length: 15 amino acids. CDR1 is MNHDT and CDR2 is YYDKIL in the germline V gene. CDR3 bases read: TGTGCTAGCAGTAGAGATGGGACAGCAAACACA. This translates into CASSRDGTANT. The CDR3 in its entirety is CASSRDGTANTEVFF.

This clone was seen more than once but under ten times. Gene names follow the mouse nomenclature. The DNA ends 4 residues before the CDR3 does, and the rest of the CDR3 is filled in from the germline J gene. The V and J genes are TRBV13-1 and TRBJ2-1; D gene ambiguous. CDR3 size: 13 residues. The ends were cut back, 0 bases at V and 6 bases at J, with 7 bases in the middle. In germline, CDR1 is NSHNY, CDR2 SYGAGN. The CDR3 reads CASSDAYSAEQFF. CDR3 bases read: TGTGCCAGCAGTGATGCTTACAGTGCT.

The table lists this clone with many counts. Gene names and germline match the mouse. The same CDR3 can be traced to other DNA sequences in this sample. The CDR3 bases that were read are TGTGCCAGCAGCCAACAAGCAAACTCC. This encodes CASSQQANS. In full, the CDR3 is CASSQQANSDYTF. This chain connects TRBV5 to TRBJ1-2; no clear D. The read stops 4 residues short of the end of the CDR3; the missing end is completed from the germline J gene. The CDR3 covers 13 residues. The V end lost 2 bases, the J end lost 0 bases, and 4 bases lay between the germline ends. In germline, CDR1 is LGHNA, CDR2 YNLKQL (reference sequence).

Regarding this clone: Mouse gene names and germline throughout. With the read ending 4 residues before the CDR3 end, the germline J gene is used to fill in that end. The sample carries other DNA sequences with the same CDR3. The chain uses TRBV13-2 and TRBJ2-5; 11 bases agree with TRBD2. The CDR3 extends over 15 amino acids. J lost 0 bases, V lost 5 bases, and 2 bases had no gene match. CDR1 is NNHNN, CDR2 SYGAGS, per germline (reference sequence). CDR3 protein: CASGGDWGNQDTQYF. The sequenced CDR3 bases are TGTGCCAGCGGGGGGGACTGGGGGAACCAAGAC.

This clone was counted only a few times. Gene names are mouse gene names. The CDR3 end falls 4 residues outside the read, so it is completed with the germline J gene. The chain joins TRBV14 to TRBJ2-5; D may be TRBD1 (6 bases). Deletions cut 4 bases from V and 0 bases from J, with 9 bases between. The CDR3 has 14 amino acids. Germline V gives CDR1 SGHDT, CDR2 FRDEAV. The CDR3 is CASSLRGNQDTQYF. CDR3 DNA (partial): TGTGCCAGCAGTCTCAGGGGTAACCAAGAC.

Notes on this clone: Gene names are the mouse ones. The missing CDR3 end, 4 residues past where the read stops, is filled in from the germline J gene. This rearrangement joins TRBV13-2 to TRBJ1-2; D is possibly TRBD1 (6 bases). With 3 bases removed from V and 0 bases from J, the gap between germline ends came to 12 bases. The CDR3 has 15 amino acids. Germline CDR1 and CDR2: NNHNN and SYGAGS (reference sequence). The DNA read from the CDR3 is TGTGCCAGCGGTGCCTCCGGGACAACAAACTCC. Protein: CASGASGTTNS. Given in full, the CDR3 is CASGASGTTNSDYTF.

The table lists this clone with a few counts. Mouse gene names apply. Other nucleotide sequences from this sample produce the same CDR3. CDR3 protein: CASSRGGNTEVFF. CDR3 bases read: TGTGCCAGCAGTAGGGGGGGAAACACA. The V and J genes are TRBV19 and TRBJ1-1, with D possibly being TRBD1 (5 bases). The read ends 4 residues early relative to the CDR3; the germline J gene fills the gap. V lost 3 bases to trimming and J lost 1 base, with 7 bases between them. The CDR3 covers 13 residues. Germline V gene sequence: CDR1 FNHDT, CDR2 SITEND (reference sequence).

Worth noting for this clone: The germline and genes are mouse ones. The CDR3 goes on 4 residues after the read ends, and that part is filled in from the germline J gene. The chain combines TRBV13-3 with TRBJ1-1; D ambiguous. The CDR3 length is 13 residues. V lost 1 base and J 4 bases, leaving 8 bases between the germline ends. Per germline, CDR1 NNHDY and CDR2 SYVADS. The CDR3 is CASSDLTSTEVFF. CDR3 DNA, as far as it was read: TGTGCCAGCAGTGATCTCACAAGCACA.

For this clone: Gene names are the mouse ones. The read ends 4 residues shy of where the CDR3 ends; the end is completed using the germline J gene. The chain combines TRBV13-1 with TRBJ2-1; 7 bases line up with TRBD1. The CDR3 covers 14 residues. Trimming cost V 5 bases and J 5 bases; bases outside gene matches: 7. The V gene's germline CDR1 is NSHNY and CDR2 SYGAGN. CDR3 amino acids: CASRRQGRNAEQFF. The part of the CDR3 DNA that was read is TGTGCCAGCAGGAGACAGGGTCGAAATGCT.

This clone was counted between two and nine times. The gene symbols are mouse symbols. Here the CDR3 reads CASSDDKEVFF. The sequenced CDR3 bases are TGTGCCAGCAGTGATGACAAA. This chain uses TRBV13-1 with TRBJ1-1; the D is unclear. From the germline J gene comes the end of the CDR3, since the read stops 4 residues before it. The germline CDR1 and CDR2 sequences are NSHNY and SYGAGN. The CDR3 extends over 11 amino acids.

Only a few counts were recorded for this clone. Gene names denote mouse genes. The read terminates 4 residues before the CDR3 end, so the remaining end is supplied by the germline J gene. This chain joins TRBV13-1 and TRBJ2-4; tentatively, D is TRBD1 (6 bases). The V end lost 3 bases, the J end lost 0 bases, and 11 bases lay between the germline ends. The CDR3 is 15 residues long. The germline V gene encodes CDR1 NSHNY and CDR2 SYGAGN. CDR3 region: CASSAPTGSQNTLYF. CDR3 DNA, as far as it was read: TGTGCCAGCAGTGCCCCAACAGGGAGTCAAAAC.

As concerns this clone: Gene names and germline match the mouse. The DNA ends 4 residues before the CDR3 does, and the rest of the CDR3 is filled in from the germline J gene. The chain combines TRBV19 with TRBJ2-3; 9 bases line up with TRBD1. CDR3 size: 14 residues. After removal of 6 bases from V and 3 bases from J, the junction contained 5 bases not matched to a gene. The germline gives CDR1 FNHDT, CDR2 SITEND (reference sequence). The CDR3 bases that were read are TGTGCCAGCATAGGACAGGGGAAGGCAGAA. Translation: CASIGQGKAE. The whole CDR3 sequence reads CASIGQGKAETLYF. Looking up the rest from reference TRBV19 and TRBJ2-3 gives the full variable domain: GGIITQTPKFLIGQEGQKLTLKCQQNFNHDTMYWYRQDSGKGLRLIYYSITENDLQKGDLSEGYDASREKKSSFSLTVTSAQKNEMAVFLCASIGQGKAETLYFGSGTRLTVL.

A word on this clone: Gene names and germline match the mouse. The CDR3 end falls 4 residues outside the read, so it is completed with the germline J gene. The rearrangement uses TRBV19 and TRBJ2-7; perhaps TRBD1 as D (6 bases). Per germline, CDR1 FNHDT and CDR2 SITEND (reference sequence). This CDR3 has 12 amino acids. The CDR3 DNA, read in part, is TGTGCCAGCAGTCACGGACAGTAT. It specifies CASSHGQY. In full, the CDR3 reads CASSHGQYEQYF.